This T cell receptor beta chain stems from a study of cytomegalovirus exposure and HLA in healthy donors. Study conclusions and caveats: Researchers catalogued under 200 TCR beta chains as cytomegalovirus-associated. TCR association rates varied by HLA locus in a later analysis, with DRB1 highest and HLA-C lowest. Specificity of a few CMV-associated chains for CMV antigens was verified in vitro.

CDR3 length: 13 residues. Per germline, CDR1 MNHNS and CDR2 SASEGT. V lost 6 bases to trimming and J lost 6 bases, with 14 bases between them. About this clone: The antigen is not known.

The PCR used 60 Vbeta and 13 Jbeta primers. Per the study methods: The authors later counted roughly 76 million unique TCR beta chains, 9 million to 14 million of them shared. Libraries were prepared by immunoSEQ multiplex PCR; TCRdb keeps only in-frame clonotypes and omits some of them. V and J calls and clone size come straight from that table; D and trimming were deduced from the DNA. The table shows more than 95,000 clones, with 76% occurring only once. The V and J genes are TRBV6-1 and TRBJ1-1, with D perhaps TRBD1 (5 bases). The sequenced sample was PBMCs. The receptor was isolated from a woman younger than 35 in good health and CMV-seropositive. CDR3 residues: CASSLGVSPEAFF. CDR3 DNA sequence: TGTGCCAGCAGCCTAGGGGTAAGTCCTGAAGCTTTCTTT.